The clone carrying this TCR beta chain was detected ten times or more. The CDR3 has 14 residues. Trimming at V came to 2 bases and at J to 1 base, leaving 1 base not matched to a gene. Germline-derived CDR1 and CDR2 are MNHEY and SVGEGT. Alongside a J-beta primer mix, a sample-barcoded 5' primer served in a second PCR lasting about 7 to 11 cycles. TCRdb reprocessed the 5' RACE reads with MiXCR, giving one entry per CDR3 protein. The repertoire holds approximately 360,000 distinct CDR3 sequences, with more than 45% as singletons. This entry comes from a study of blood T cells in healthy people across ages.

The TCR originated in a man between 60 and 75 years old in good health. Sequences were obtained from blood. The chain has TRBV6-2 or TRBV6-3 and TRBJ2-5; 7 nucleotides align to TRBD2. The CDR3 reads CASSYTSAQETQYF. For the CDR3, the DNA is TGTGCCAGCAGTTACACTAGCGCCCAAGAGACCCAGTACTTC.